This T cell receptor beta chain originates from a study of blood T cell repertoires in COVID-19. Germline loops: CDR1 SGHTA, CDR2 FQGTGA. The CDR3 contains 13 residues. The V end lost 3 bases, the J end lost 8 bases, and 13 bases lay between the germline ends. Recovered status applied to Cohort 3 donors who had two consecutive negative PCRs. It also applied to those with clearance or with symptom resolution. Profiled with immunoSEQ multiplex PCR; TCRdb holds only in-frame clones, not every one. The data contain around 250,000 clones, about 86% of them singletons. This clone was recorded a few times. This chain links TRBV7-3 with TRBJ1-1; D ambiguous. Sequencing was done on a sample of PBMCs or T cells enriched from blood (not recorded which). This receptor was identified in a man between 45 and 60 years old who had recovered from COVID-19. The CDR3 reads CASSFSGGLEAFF. CDR3 in DNA: TGTGCCAGCAGCTTCTCCGGAGGTCTAGAAGCTTTCTTT.